This T cell receptor (beta chain) was sequenced for a study of shared T cell receptors in the human thymus. This CDR3 is built from 17 residues. V was clipped by 3 bases and J by 7 bases, with 21 bases between them. Per the germline V gene, CDR1 is LGHNA and CDR2 is YNFKEQ. The table lists this clone with a count of one. The method was immunoSEQ multiplex PCR; TCRdb's version includes in-frame clones alone and lacks a portion of them. The sample has hundreds of thousands of clones; 88% are singletons. This sample also appeared in a second study, on human thymus T cells. That work states: Resections removed during corrective heart surgery provided the thymus tissue used.

The source of this sequence is a boy less than two years old with a congenital heart defect. Sequencing was performed on thymocytes. The V and J genes are TRBV4-2 and TRBJ1-4; D is unclear. The CDR3 sequence is CASSHASPSPGGEKLFF. As DNA, the CDR3 is TGTGCCAGCAGCCACGCATCACCTTCCCCGGGAGGTGAAAAACTGTTTTTT.